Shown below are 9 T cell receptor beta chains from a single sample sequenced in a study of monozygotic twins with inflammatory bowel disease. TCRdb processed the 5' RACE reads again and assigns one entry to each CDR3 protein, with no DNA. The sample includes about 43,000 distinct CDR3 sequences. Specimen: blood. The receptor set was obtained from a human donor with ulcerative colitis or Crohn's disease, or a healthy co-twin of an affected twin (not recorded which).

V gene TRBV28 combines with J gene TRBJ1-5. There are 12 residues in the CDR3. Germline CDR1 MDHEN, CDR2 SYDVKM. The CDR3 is CASRTVNQPQHF.

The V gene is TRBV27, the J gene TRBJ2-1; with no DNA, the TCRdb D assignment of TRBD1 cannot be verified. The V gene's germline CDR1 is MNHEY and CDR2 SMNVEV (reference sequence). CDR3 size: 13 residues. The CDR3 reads CASSALRWNEQFF.

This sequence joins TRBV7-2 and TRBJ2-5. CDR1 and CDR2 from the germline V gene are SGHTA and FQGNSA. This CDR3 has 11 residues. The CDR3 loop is CASSLFETQYF.

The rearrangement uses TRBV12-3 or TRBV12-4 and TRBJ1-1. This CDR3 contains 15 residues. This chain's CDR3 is CASSLGGQGKTEAFF.

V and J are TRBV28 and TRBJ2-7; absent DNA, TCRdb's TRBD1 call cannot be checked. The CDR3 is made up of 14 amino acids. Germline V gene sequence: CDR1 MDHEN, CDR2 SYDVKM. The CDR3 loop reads CASTGTVEWGEQYF.

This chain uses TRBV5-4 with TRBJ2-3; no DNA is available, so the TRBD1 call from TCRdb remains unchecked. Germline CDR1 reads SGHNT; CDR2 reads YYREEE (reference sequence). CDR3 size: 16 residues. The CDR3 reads CASSAAWGAGTDTQYF. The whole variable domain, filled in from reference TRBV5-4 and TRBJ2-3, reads ETGVTQSPTHLIKTRGQQVTLRCSSQSGHNTVSWYQQALGQGPQFIFQYYREEENGRGNFPPRFSGLQFPNYSSELNVNALELDDSALYLCASSAAWGAGTDTQYFGPGTRLTVL.

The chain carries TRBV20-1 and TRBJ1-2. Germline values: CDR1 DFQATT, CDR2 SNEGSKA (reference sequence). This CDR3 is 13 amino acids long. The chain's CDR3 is CSARGAAFYGYTF.

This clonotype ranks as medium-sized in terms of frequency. The CDR3 spells CASSPTSGRTGELFF. This chain uses TRBV7-9 with TRBJ2-2; the TCRdb D gene call, TRBD2, has no DNA to confirm it. The germline V gene has CDR1 SEHNR and CDR2 FQNEAQ (reference sequence). The CDR3 consists of 15 residues.

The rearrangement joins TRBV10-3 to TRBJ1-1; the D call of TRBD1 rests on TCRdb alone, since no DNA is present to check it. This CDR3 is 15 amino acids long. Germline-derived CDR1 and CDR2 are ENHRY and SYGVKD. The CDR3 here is CAISPGGTMNTEAFF.